This T cell receptor beta chain was sequenced for a study of technical replicates of blood from a few donors. Here immunoSEQ multiplex PCR was the method, and the copy in TCRdb shows in-frame clones only, minus some. The sample shows approximately 92,000 clones, approximately 95% of them seen only once. CDR1 is SGHDT and CDR2 is YYEEEE in the germline V gene. The CDR3 has 14 amino acids. The V end was cut by 0 bases, the J end by 6 bases, with 12 bases between. V and J are TRBV5-6 and TRBJ1-1; D unresolved. The material sequenced was T cells isolated from PBMCs. This TCR came from a human donor in good health. This CDR3 reads CASSLVLAEAEAFF. CDR3 nucleotides: TGTGCCAGCAGCTTGGTTTTAGCAGAGGCTGAAGCTTTCTTT. The whole variable domain, filled in from reference TRBV5-6 and TRBJ1-1, reads DAGVTQSPTHLIKTRGQQVTLRCSPKSGHDTVSWYQQALGQGPQFIFQYYEEEERQRGNFPDRFSGHQFPNYSSELNVNALLLGDSALYLCASSLVLAEAEAFFGQGTRLTVV.